This passage covers 4 T cell receptor beta chains from one sample sequenced in a study of human T cells and chemical hapten exposure. Time point of the sample: patch test 2, 6 weeks after DPC sensitization. Stated treatment: therapeutic diphenylcyclopropenone sensitization with weekly scalp DPC. TCRdb redid the calling of the RACE reads with MiXCR, one entry per CDR3 protein. The repertoire holds about 96,000 distinct CDR3 sequences, with around 9.3% as singletons. The sample consisted of whole blood, taken in connection with sensitization to the hapten diphenylcyclopropenone (DPC). These receptors were obtained from a woman in her thirties or forties with alopecia areata. Some clones in this sample may be carry-over from other donors' samples.

The V call is TRBV6-1, the J call TRBJ1-1; D is unclear. The CDR3 is 12 amino acids. The germline V gene has CDR1 MNHNS and CDR2 SASEGT. Trimming took 8 bases from V and 1 from J, leaving 8 bases between them. The DNA of the CDR3 is TGTGCCAGCCTCGTCGGGAACACTGAAGCTTTCTTT. It yields the protein CASLVGNTEAFF.

V gene TRBV6-5 combines with J gene TRBJ2-7; 8 positions match TRBD1. The ends lost 2 bases at V and 4 bases at J; junction bases unmatched: 1. Looked up from germline, CDR1 is MNHEY and CDR2 is SVGAGI. The CDR3 is made up of 13 amino acids. DNA for the CDR3: TGTGCCAGCAGTTACGGGACAGGTTACGAGCAGTACTTC. Translating it yields CASSYGTGYEQYF.

In this sample, this clonotype turned up many times. V gene TRBV5-6 combines with J gene TRBJ2-7; 7 bases line up with TRBD2. V lost 1 base and J lost 6; bases outside the gene matches: 7. The V gene's germline CDR1 is SGHDT and CDR2 YYEEEE. This CDR3 is built from 14 residues. CDR3 region: CASSLSGVRGEQYF. The CDR3 DNA reads TGTGCCAGCAGCTTGAGCGGGGTTCGGGGCGAGCAGTACTTC.

This clonotype appeared many times. The chain is built from TRBV5-1 and TRBJ2-5; perhaps TRBD1 as D (6 bases). Germline CDR1 reads SGHRS; CDR2 reads YFSETQ. There are 14 residues in the CDR3. Trimming stripped 2 bases from V and 3 bases from J, with 11 bases between. The CDR3 DNA sequence: TGCGCCAGCAGCTTAGGGGGTGTTGAAGAGACCCAGTACTTC. Protein sequence: CASSLGGVEETQYF.